Listed here are 10 T cell receptor beta chains from one sample, sequenced in a study of brain T cells in children with intractable seizures. Time point here: blood from clinic visit 5 months post-surgery; TSC patient then seizure free. This table comes from immunoSEQ multiplex PCR, and its TCRdb copy is limited to in-frame clones, with some not included. The sample carries about 340,000 clones, more than 85% recorded once. The material was peripheral blood, obtained 5 to 6 months after surgery. The origin of the receptors is a boy younger than two with tuberous sclerosis and intractable seizures.

The chain uses TRBV9 and TRBJ2-3; D is undetermined. The length of the CDR3 is 15 residues. Germline V gene lookup returns CDR1 SGDLS and CDR2 YYNGEE. Trimming took 4 bases from V and 0 from J, leaving 12 bases between them. CDR3 residues: CASSLNPTSTDTQYF. CDR3 nucleotide sequence: TGTGCCAGCAGCCTTAACCCGACTAGCACAGATACGCAGTATTTT.

This clone was seen once. V and J are TRBV7-9 and TRBJ2-1, with 9 bases matching TRBD1. The CDR3 consists of 16 residues. Per germline, CDR1 SEHNR and CDR2 FQNEAQ (reference sequence). V was pared by 4 bases and J by 4 bases, with 8 bases of the junction left unmatched. DNA of the CDR3: TGTGCCAGCAGCTCCACTGGACAGGGGATATACAATGAGCAGTTCTTC. Protein: CASSSTGQGIYNEQFF.

The gene calls are TRBV6-5 and TRBJ1-3, with D tentatively TRBD1 (5 bases). Trimming took 0 bases from V and 4 from J, leaving 10 bases between them. This CDR3 comprises 15 residues. Germline V CDR1 and CDR2: MNHEY, SVGAGI. The CDR3 region is CASSYSSGPGNTIYF. CDR3 in DNA: TGTGCCAGCAGTTACTCCTCGGGGCCAGGAAACACCATATATTTT.

The CDR3 protein is CASSYFPAGSSYEQYF. CDR3 in DNA: TGTGCCAGCAGTTACTTCCCCGCGGGCAGCTCCTACGAGCAGTACTTC. This rearrangement joins TRBV6-6 to TRBJ2-7, with D maybe TRBD2 (5 bases). V dropped 1 base and J dropped 0 bases, with 13 bases sitting between them. The CDR3 is 16 amino acids. Looked up from germline, CDR1 is MNHNY and CDR2 is SVGAGI (reference sequence).

The rearrangement joins TRBV6-6 to TRBJ2-7; possibly TRBD2 for D (6 bases). Germline CDR1 is MNHNY and CDR2 is SVGAGI (reference sequence). Deletions cut 5 bases from V and 7 bases from J, with 15 bases between. The CDR3 sequence is 13 residues long. The CDR3 nucleotides are TGTGCCAGCAGTACTAGGACCGGAGGGGAGCAGTACTTC. Translating it yields CASSTRTGGEQYF.

The rearrangement links TRBV7-9 to TRBJ2-1, with 9 bases identical to TRBD1. Germline V CDR1 and CDR2: SEHNR, FQNEAQ (reference sequence). Trimming removed 1 base from V and 7 bases from J; junction bases left unmatched: 8. CDR3 size: 16 residues. CDR3: CASSLGGQGLSNEQFF. The CDR3 DNA follows: TGTGCCAGCAGCTTAGGGGGACAGGGCCTTTCGAATGAGCAGTTCTTC.

This rearrangement joins TRBV6-4 to TRBJ2-1; 9 bases are shared with TRBD1. Losses at the gene ends were 4 bases for V and 2 bases for J; bases not matched to a gene: 6. Per germline, CDR1 MRHNA and CDR2 SNTAGT. CDR3 size: 16 residues. The CDR3 coding sequence is TGTGCCAGCAGTGCCTCAACAGGGGGCCCCTACAATGAGCAGTTCTTC. Translating gives CASSASTGGPYNEQFF.

The rearrangement uses TRBV7-9 and TRBJ2-1; 7 nucleotides line up with TRBD2. Unmatched junction bases numbered 6, after V lost 1 base and J lost 0 bases. The germline V gene has CDR1 SEHNR and CDR2 FQNEAQ (reference sequence). The length of the CDR3 is 17 residues. CDR3 protein: CASSLDLAASSYNEQFF. The CDR3 region has the DNA TGTGCCAGCAGCTTAGATCTAGCGGCTAGCTCCTACAATGAGCAGTTCTTC. Together with reference TRBV7-9 and TRBJ2-1, the CDR3 gives the full variable domain: DTGVSQNPRHKITKRGQNVTFRCDPISEHNRLYWYRQTLGQGPEFLTYFQNEAQLEKSRLLSDRFSAERPKGSFSTLEIQRTEQGDSAMYLCASSLDLAASSYNEQFFGPGTRLTVL.

The chain has TRBV29-1 and TRBJ1-1, with a possible D match to TRBD1 (5 bases). Trimming shortened V by 2 bases and J by 8 bases, and 12 bases separated the two germline ends. The germline V gene has CDR1 SQVTM and CDR2 ANQGSEA. The CDR3 spans 12 residues. This CDR3 reads CSVERDSLEAFF. CDR3 coding DNA: TGCAGCGTTGAAAGGGACTCGCTCGAAGCTTTCTTT.

This clone was detected once. The V and J genes are TRBV3-1 (or the pseudogene TRBV3-2) and TRBJ2-4, with TRBD2 matching over 9 bases. Germline trimming cut 4 bases from V and 9 bases from J; bases unmatched to any gene: 13. The CDR3 consists of 16 residues. CDR1 is LGHDT and CDR2 is YNNKEL in the germline V gene (reference sequence). The CDR3 bases are TGTGCCAGCAGCCCCTGGGGCGGGGGGGCTGTGAGCATTCAGTACTTC. The encoded protein is CASSPWGGGAVSIQYF.